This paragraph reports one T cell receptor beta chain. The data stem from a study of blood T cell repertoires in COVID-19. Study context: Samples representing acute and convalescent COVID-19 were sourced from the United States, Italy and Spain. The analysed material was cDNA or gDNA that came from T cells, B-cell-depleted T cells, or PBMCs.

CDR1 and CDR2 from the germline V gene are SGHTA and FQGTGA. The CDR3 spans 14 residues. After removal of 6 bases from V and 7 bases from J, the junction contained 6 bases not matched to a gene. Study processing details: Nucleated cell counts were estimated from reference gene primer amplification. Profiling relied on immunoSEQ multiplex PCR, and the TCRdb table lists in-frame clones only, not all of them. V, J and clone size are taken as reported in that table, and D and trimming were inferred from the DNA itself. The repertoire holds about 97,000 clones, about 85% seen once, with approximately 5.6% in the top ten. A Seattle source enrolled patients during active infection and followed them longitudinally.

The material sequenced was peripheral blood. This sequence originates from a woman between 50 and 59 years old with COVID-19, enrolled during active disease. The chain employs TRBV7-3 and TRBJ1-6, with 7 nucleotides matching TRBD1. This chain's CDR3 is CASSQGQSNSPLHF. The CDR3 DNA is TGTGCCAGCAGTCAGGGACAGTCCAATTCACCCCTCCACTTT.